The text below deals with one T cell receptor (beta chain). What it binds is unknown. Produced via immunoSEQ multiplex PCR; TCRdb's table is partial and in-frame only. This sample has about 70,000 clones, with roughly 92% found just once. In germline, CDR1 is MNHEY, CDR2 SMNVEV (reference sequence). The CDR3 has 14 amino acids. The trim removed 8 bases at V and 4 bases at J, leaving 8 bases unmatched. The source of the sample is a study of lymphopenia after photon versus proton radiotherapy. Whole-study findings and limits: After the lymphocyte nadir, photon-treated repertoires showed oligoclonal expansion, especially of CD8+ Temra cells.

This chain connects TRBV27 to TRBJ1-2; 9 nucleotides line up with TRBD1. This receptor was obtained from a woman in her thirties or forties with cholangiocarcinoma. This specimen consisted of peripheral blood, obtained from a patient treated with photon-based radiotherapy. CDR3 DNA sequence: TGTGCCAGCGGGTCGGACAGGGGTAGCTATGGCTACACCTTC. It yields the protein CASGSDRGSYGYTF.